Shown below are 11 T cell receptor beta chains from a single sample sequenced in a study of blood T cell repertoires in COVID-19. Clones were read by immunoSEQ multiplex PCR, and TCRdb kept only the in-frame ones, dropping some. The sample holds some 330,000 clones; around 90% are singletons and the top ten take 5%. The specimen sequenced was PBMCs or T cells enriched from blood (not recorded which). These receptors all stem from a man aged 25-40 years who had recovered from COVID-19.

The chain carries TRBV4-2 and TRBJ1-4; D unresolved. CDR1 and CDR2 (germline): LGHNA, YNFKEQ. This CDR3 comprises 14 residues. V was cut by 5 bases and J by 4 bases, with 11 bases left in between. CDR3 residues: CASSSRADNEKLFF. Written as DNA, the CDR3 is TGTGCCAGCAGCTCACGAGCCGATAATGAAAAACTGTTTTTT.

This rearrangement joins TRBV4-2 to TRBJ2-3, with 10 bases identical to TRBD1. The CDR3 spans 15 residues. The ends lost 4 bases at V and 8 bases at J; junction bases unmatched: 9. CDR1 LGHNA and CDR2 YNFKEQ come from the germline V gene. The CDR3, as DNA: TGTGCCAGCAGCCCGTCGGGACAGGGGAGTATTACGCAGTATTTT. Translated, it gives CASSPSGQGSITQYF.

The gene calls are TRBV5-1 and TRBJ1-3, with 7 bases aligning to TRBD1. The CDR3 has 16 amino acids. V dropped 4 bases and J dropped 0; count of bases not matched to a gene: 7. Germline V gene lookup returns CDR1 SGHRS and CDR2 YFSETQ. The CDR3 DNA follows: TGCGCCAGCAGCCCACCGGGACAGAGCTCTGGAAACACCATATATTTT. Amino acid sequence: CASSPPGQSSGNTIYF.

This clone has just one count. The chain carries TRBV21-1 and TRBJ1-2; the table names TRBD1, a call not compared with the DNA. TRBV21-1 is a recognized pseudogene. This CDR3 is 16 amino acids long. As DNA, the CDR3 is TGTGCCAGCAGCAAGGGGAAGGGGGTATCTAGGGGTGGCTACACCTTC. Translating gives CASSKGKGVSRGGYTF.

V and J are TRBV10-2 and TRBJ1-6; D is perhaps TRBD1 (6 bases). The germline V and J ends were trimmed by 3 bases and 2 bases, with 8 bases remaining between them. CDR3 length: 15 residues. Germline lookup yields CDR1 WSHSY and CDR2 SAAADI. The CDR3 sequence: CASSDRGPYNSPLHF. The CDR3 DNA reads as TGCGCCAGCAGTGACAGGGGCCCCTATAATTCACCCCTCCACTTT.

In nucleotides, the CDR3 is TGTGCCAGCAGCTCAGCGGCAGGGGGCAGTTATAGCAATCAGCCCCAGCATTTT. It encodes CASSSAAGGSYSNQPQHF. The chain joins TRBV28 to TRBJ1-5; 8 bases fit TRBD1. CDR1 MDHEN and CDR2 SYDVKM come from the germline V gene. The J segment lost 0 bases and the V segment lost 6 bases, leaving 13 bases of the junction unmatched. This CDR3 contains 18 residues.

The chain combines TRBV5-8 with TRBJ2-7; D is possibly TRBD1 (6 bases). This CDR3 comprises 15 residues. Germline V gene lookup returns CDR1 SGHTS and CDR2 YDEGEE. V lost 5 bases to trimming and J lost 6 bases, with 21 bases between them. CDR3 residues: CASRRTGGAMSEQYF. In DNA, the CDR3 is TGTGCCAGCAGGCGAACTGGGGGCGCGATGAGCGAGCAGTACTTC.

V usage is TRBV21-1 and J usage is TRBJ1-4. TRBV21-1 is deemed a pseudogene. The CDR3 runs to 18 residues. CDR3 residues: CASSRCGSGMRTNEKLFF. The CDR3 DNA is TGTGCCAGCAGCAGGTGTGGTTCGGGGATGAGGACTAATGAAAAACTGTTTTTT.

CDR3 sequence: CASSWGTGSQPQHF. For the CDR3, the DNA is TGTGCCAGTAGTTGGGGGACAGGGTCACAGCCCCAGCATTTT. This sequence joins TRBV19 and TRBJ1-5; 9 bases align to TRBD1. There are 14 residues in the CDR3. J gave up 7 bases and V 5 bases, and 6 bases lay outside the gene matches. Germline V gene data show CDR1 as LNHDA and CDR2 as SQIVND (reference sequence).

The CDR3 sequence is CASSSGQTDYGYTF. The CDR3 bases are TGTGCCAGCAGCTCAGGACAGACCGACTATGGCTACACCTTC. The chain carries TRBV5-4 and TRBJ1-2; D perhaps matches TRBD1 (6 bases). V gave up 3 bases and J gave up 3 bases, with 12 bases separating them. Looked up from germline, CDR1 is SGHNT and CDR2 is YYREEE (reference sequence). The CDR3 consists of 14 residues.

This clone has just a few counts. The chain's CDR3 is CASSMGQGVNQPQHF. CDR3 nucleotide sequence: TGTGCCAGTAGTATGGGACAGGGAGTTAATCAGCCCCAGCATTTT. The chain links TRBV19 to TRBJ1-5; 9 nucleotides agree with TRBD1. V trimming: 3 bases; J trimming: 4 bases; junction bases outside the gene matches: 4. CDR3 length: 15 amino acids. Germline V gives CDR1 LNHDA, CDR2 SQIVND (reference sequence). Based on the CDR3 plus reference TRBV19 and TRBJ1-5, the full variable domain is DGGITQSPKYLFRKEGQNVTLSCEQNLNHDAMYWYRQDPGQGLRLIYYSQIVNDFQKGDIAEGYSVSREKKESFPLTVTSAQKNPTAFYLCASSMGQGVNQPQHFGDGTRLSIL.